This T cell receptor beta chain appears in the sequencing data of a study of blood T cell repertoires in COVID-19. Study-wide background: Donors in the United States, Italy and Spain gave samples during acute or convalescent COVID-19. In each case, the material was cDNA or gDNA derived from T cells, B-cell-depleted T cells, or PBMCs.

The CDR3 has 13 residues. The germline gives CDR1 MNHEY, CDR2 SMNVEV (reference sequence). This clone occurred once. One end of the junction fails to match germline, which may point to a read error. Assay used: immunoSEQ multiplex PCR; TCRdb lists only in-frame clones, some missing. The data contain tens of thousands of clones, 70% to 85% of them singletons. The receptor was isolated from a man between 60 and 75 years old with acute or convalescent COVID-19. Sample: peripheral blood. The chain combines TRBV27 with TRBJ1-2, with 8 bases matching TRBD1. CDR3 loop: CASQGAGDYGYTF. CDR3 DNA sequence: TGTGCCAGCCAGGGGGCGGGGGACTATGGCTACACTTTC.